The clone carrying this TCR beta chain has more than one count but fewer than ten. This specimen comes from a study of shared clonotypes between healthy human individuals. Overall study: A couple of female and a few male donors aged 18 to 49 were enrolled.

It was roughly 330 ng DNA, about 30,000 T cell genomes, that went into each replicate PCR of unsorted PBMC. Method: immunoSEQ multiplex PCR; TCRdb's copy keeps in-frame clones and lacks some. Of roughly 450,000 clones listed, about four fifths are singletons. CDR3 length: 14 residues. V lost 2 bases and J lost 2, with 9 bases in between. Per the germline V gene, CDR1 is MNHEY and CDR2 is SVGAGI. The sample taken for sequencing was PBMCs. The clonotype was recovered from a woman aged 40 to 49 in good health. Some clones in this sample may be carry-over from other donors' samples. This chain uses TRBV6-5 with TRBJ2-5; tentative D call: TRBD2 (6 bases). The CDR3 bases are TGTGCCAGCAGTTACGGGACTGAACAAGAGACCCAGTACTTC. Residues: CASSYGTEQETQYF.